These 24 T cell receptor beta chains were all obtained from the same sample, sequenced in a study of blood T cell repertoires in COVID-19. Assay: immunoSEQ multiplex PCR; the TCRdb copy retains only in-frame clones and omits some. The sample holds about 110,000 clones, 71% seen once. Sequencing was performed on peripheral blood. The receptors were sampled from a human donor with acute or convalescent COVID-19. The donor label of this sample is uncertain.

Notes on this clone: The sample holds other DNA sequences that translate to the same CDR3. The chain links TRBV9 to TRBJ1-1; weak D call: TRBD1 (5 bases). With 0 bases removed from V and 3 bases from J, the gap between germline ends came to 6 bases. Germline CDR1 and CDR2: SGDLS and YYNGEE. This CDR3 has 13 residues. Here the CDR3 DNA reads TGTGCCAGCAGCGTAGGGGGGGACACTGAAGCTTTCTTT. Its protein is CASSVGGDTEAFF.

The J gene is TRBJ2-7, the V gene TRBV7-9; 10 nucleotides match TRBD2. V dropped 4 bases and J dropped 2; count of bases not matched to a gene: 5. The CDR3 totals 15 residues. Germline V gene lookup returns CDR1 SEHNR and CDR2 FQNEAQ (reference sequence). The CDR3 DNA follows: TGTGCCAGCAGCTCTAGCGGGGGCCTTCCCTACGAGCAGTACTTC. The encoded protein is CASSSSGGLPYEQYF.

The chain uses TRBV3-1 (or the pseudogene TRBV3-2) and TRBJ2-7, with a weak D call TRBD1 (6 bases). V was shortened by 4 bases and J by 6 bases, with 13 bases between the two germline ends. Germline V lookup: CDR1 LGHDT, CDR2 YNNKEL (reference sequence). This CDR3 spans 13 amino acids. CDR3 protein: CASSRTDSSEQYV. In DNA form, the CDR3 reads TGTGCCAGCAGCCGAACGGACAGTTCCGAGCAGTACGTC.

The J gene is TRBJ1-6, the V gene TRBV5-1, with TRBD1 matching over 8 bases. Germline V gene data show CDR1 as SGHRS and CDR2 as YFSETQ. Trimming at V came to 5 bases and at J to 5 bases, leaving 6 bases not matched to a gene. This CDR3 has 15 amino acids. Here the CDR3 reads CASRGQVSDNSPLHF. Written as DNA, the CDR3 is TGCGCCAGCAGGGGACAGGTCTCTGATAATTCACCCCTCCACTTT.

This clone has at least ten counts. The chain joins TRBV28 to TRBJ1-2; 11 bases are shared with TRBD1. V shed 3 bases, J shed 7 bases, and the junction held 7 bases outside the gene matches. The CDR3 extends over 15 amino acids. The V gene's germline CDR1 is MDHEN and CDR2 SYDVKM. Here the CDR3 DNA reads TGTGCCAGCAGTTTGCCGGGACAGGGGGTAGGTGGCTACACCTTC. Its translation: CASSLPGQGVGGYTF.

This clone has ten or more counts. The chain recombines TRBV5-1 with TRBJ2-2; D not resolved. Germline V CDR1 and CDR2: SGHRS, YFSETQ. The CDR3 has 14 residues. V lost 2 bases, J lost 0 bases, and 5 bases lay in between. As DNA, the CDR3 is TGCGCCAGCAGCTTACCTACGAACACCGGGGAGCTGTTTTTT. It specifies CASSLPTNTGELFF.

The chain employs TRBV19 and TRBJ1-1; possibly TRBD1 for D (5 bases). The CDR3 length is 14 residues. Germline V gene lookup returns CDR1 LNHDA and CDR2 SQIVND (reference sequence). Trimming removed 5 bases from V and 6 bases from J, with 16 bases in between. The chain's CDR3 is CASSGLRQSAEAFF. CDR3 coding DNA: TGTGCCAGTAGTGGTTTGAGACAGAGCGCTGAAGCTTTCTTT.

V and J are TRBV5-1 and TRBJ2-1; a weak D match, TRBD1 (6 bases). The germline V gene has CDR1 SGHRS and CDR2 YFSETQ. Between the trimmed V and J ends, which lost 2 bases and 5 bases, there was a span of 14 bases. This CDR3 has 15 residues. The CDR3 spells CASSFVTGLNNEQFF. As DNA, the CDR3 is TGCGCCAGCAGCTTTGTAACAGGGCTCAACAATGAGCAGTTCTTC.

This clone has more than one count but fewer than ten. The rearrangement links TRBV5-1 to TRBJ2-3, with 8 positions matching TRBD1. V shed 4 bases and J 2 bases; nucleotides not matched to a gene: 12. The CDR3 runs to 17 residues. Per germline, CDR1 SGHRS and CDR2 YFSETQ. The CDR3 DNA is TGCGCCAGCAGCCTTAACCTCAGGGGGCGCACCACAGATACGCAGTATTTT. It is translated as CASSLNLRGRTTDTQYF.

This clone has only a few counts. The chain couples TRBV13 to TRBJ2-2; no reliable D call. In germline, CDR1 is PRHDT, CDR2 FYEKMQ (reference sequence). The CDR3 is 16 residues long. V was cut by 5 bases and J by 4 bases, with 17 bases left in between. The CDR3 reads CASSPPAGPRTGELFF. CDR3 coding DNA: TGTGCCAGCAGCCCCCCGGCAGGCCCGCGCACCGGGGAGCTGTTTTTT.

For the CDR3, the DNA is TGTGCCAGCAGCGCTGCGGTCGGGGGACCTGATACGCAGTATTTT. Its protein product is CASSAAVGGPDTQYF. The genes are TRBV7-9 and TRBJ2-3; possible D gene TRBD2, 6 bases. Germline V gives CDR1 SEHNR, CDR2 FQNEAQ (reference sequence). The V and J ends lost 5 bases and 6 bases respectively, with 18 bases between them. The CDR3 contains 15 residues.

The chain couples TRBV7-9 to TRBJ2-7; TRBD1 matches 7 bases. This CDR3 contains 15 residues. J was trimmed by 4 bases and V by 1 base; bases with no gene match: 7. The germline CDR1 and CDR2 sequences are SEHNR and FQNEAQ (reference sequence). The CDR3 DNA follows: TGTGCCAGCAGCTTAGGGACACCCAGGGGGTACGAGCAGTACTTC. Its protein is CASSLGTPRGYEQYF.

This chain connects TRBV2 to TRBJ2-7; D possibly corresponds to TRBD2 (6 bases). The CDR3 spans 13 residues. Trimming shortened V by 7 bases and J by 12 bases, and 22 bases separated the two germline ends. Germline V gene data show CDR1 as SNHLY and CDR2 as FYNNEI. This CDR3 is CASTSAGLRILYV. Here the CDR3 DNA reads TGTGCCAGCACTTCTGCGGGACTCAGGATCTTGTACGTC.

The CDR3 here is CASRLIPGTGNNSPLHF. For the CDR3, the DNA is TGTGCAAGTCGCTTAATCCCCGGGACAGGGAATAATTCACCCCTCCACTTT. This chain connects TRBV12-2 to TRBJ1-6; the tabulated D call, TRBD1, remains unverified against the DNA. TRBV12-2 is a known pseudogene. The CDR3 covers 17 residues.

V usage is TRBV5-6 and J usage is TRBJ1-4; D gene unclear. V dropped 4 bases and J dropped 0 bases, with 10 bases sitting between them. CDR1 and CDR2 (germline): SGHDT, YYEEEE. The CDR3 runs 15 residues. The CDR3 nucleotides are TGTGCCAGCAGCCGCCATACTTCAACTAATGAAAAACTGTTTTTT. It yields the protein CASSRHTSTNEKLFF.

V and J are TRBV6-5 and TRBJ2-1; D is possibly TRBD2 (7 bases). With 6 bases removed from V and 7 bases from J, the gap between germline ends came to 19 bases. This CDR3 has 15 amino acids. Per the germline V gene, CDR1 is MNHEY and CDR2 is SVGAGI. CDR3 sequence reads: CASSPVAGARNEQFF. The CDR3 region has the DNA TGTGCCAGCAGCCCAGTGGCGGGGGCGAGGAATGAGCAGTTCTTC.

V is TRBV5-1 and J is TRBJ2-1; 9 positions agree with TRBD1. In germline, CDR1 is SGHRS, CDR2 YFSETQ. The CDR3 consists of 16 residues. J was trimmed by 7 bases and V by 4 bases; bases with no gene match: 12. Here the CDR3 DNA reads TGCGCCAGCAGCCCGGACAGGGGAATTTCTGCGAATGAGCAGTTCTTC. Translation gives CASSPDRGISANEQFF.

The chain combines TRBV29-1 with TRBJ2-1; TRBD2 is a possible D gene (5 bases). The CDR3 runs 12 residues. The germline CDR1 and CDR2 sequences are SQVTM and ANQGSEA. V was trimmed by 4 bases and J by 4 bases, leaving 8 bases between them. The CDR3 DNA sequence: TGCAGCGTTGTGGAGGCGTACAATGAGCAGTTCTTC. This sequence encodes CSVVEAYNEQFF.

The chain recombines TRBV6-2 or TRBV6-3 with TRBJ2-1; D is uncertain. V was clipped by 2 bases and J by 0 bases, with 8 bases between them. Looked up from germline, CDR1 is MNHEY and CDR2 is SVGEGT. CDR3 length: 15 amino acids. The CDR3 loop is CASSYKSYSYNEQFF. CDR3 nucleotide sequence: TGTGCCAGCAGTTACAAGAGTTACTCCTACAATGAGCAGTTCTTC.

The chain links TRBV19 to TRBJ1-5; TRBD1 matches 8 bases. Germline assignment: CDR1 LNHDA and CDR2 SQIVND (reference sequence). This CDR3 has 15 residues. V lost 7 bases, J lost 6 bases, and 11 bases stayed unmatched. DNA of the CDR3: TGTGCCAGTACCCAACCTGGACAGGGCGGTCAGCCCCAGCATTTT. Residues: CASTQPGQGGQPQHF. The full variable domain, rest sourced from reference TRBV19 and TRBJ1-5, is DGGITQSPKYLFRKEGQNVTLSCEQNLNHDAMYWYRQDPGQGLRLIYYSQIVNDFQKGDIAEGYSVSREKKESFPLTVTSAQKNPTAFYLCASTQPGQGGQPQHFGDGTRLSIL.

The chain links TRBV30 to TRBJ2-3, with 10 bases lining up with TRBD2. Trimming at V came to 0 bases and at J to 2 bases, leaving 8 bases not matched to a gene. The CDR3 runs to 17 residues. CDR1 GTSNPN and CDR2 SVGIG come from the germline V gene (reference sequence). The CDR3 loop is CAWSVRRLAGNTDTQYF. DNA of the CDR3: TGTGCCTGGAGTGTACGGCGACTAGCGGGTAACACAGATACGCAGTATTTT. Full variable domain (rest looked up from reference TRBV30 and TRBJ2-3): SQTIHQWPATLVQPVGSPLSLECTVEGTSNPNLYWYRQAAGRGLQLLFYSVGIGQISSEVPQNLSASRPQDRQFILSSKKLLLSDSGFYLCAWSVRRLAGNTDTQYFGPGTRLTVL.

This clone was detected once. This chain connects TRBV2 to TRBJ1-2, with a weak D call TRBD1 (5 bases). The CDR3 spans 18 residues. Trimming shortened V by 2 bases and J by 3 bases, and 22 bases separated the two germline ends. CDR1 and CDR2 from the germline V gene are SNHLY and FYNNEI. CDR3 coding DNA: TGTGCCAGCAGTGAATTCTTCGGAGGGCAGGGAGGTCACTATGGCTACACCTTC. The encoded protein is CASSEFFGGQGGHYGYTF.

CDR3 sequence: CASSKVLGSLANTEAFF. CDR3 DNA: TGTGCCAGTAGTAAGGTGTTGGGGAGTCTGGCGAACACTGAAGCTTTCTTT. V is TRBV19 and J is TRBJ1-1; no clear D. The V gene lost 4 bases and the J gene lost 1 base, with 19 bases spanning the gap. The CDR3 is made up of 17 amino acids. CDR1 and CDR2 from the germline V gene are LNHDA and SQIVND (reference sequence).

The chain employs TRBV19 and TRBJ2-4, with 8 bases matching TRBD2. This CDR3 comprises 19 residues. The germline V gene encodes CDR1 LNHDA and CDR2 SQIVND (reference sequence). The J segment lost 4 bases and the V segment lost 1 base, leaving 15 bases of the junction unmatched. The CDR3 DNA sequence: TGTGCCAGTAGTATAGCGGGCAGCCTAGCGGGCAATCCGAAAAACATTCAGTACTTC. Translated, it gives CASSIAGSLAGNPKNIQYF.